A selection of T cell receptor beta chains follows, all from one sample in a study of T cells after yellow fever vaccination. TCRdb processed the 5' RACE reads anew with MiXCR; each CDR3 protein has one entry. Here the sample spans hundreds of thousands of distinct CDR3 sequences, 13% being singletons. This specimen was PBMCs, taken on the day of the yellow fever booster vaccination. The receptors originated from a man under 40 who received the YFV17D yellow fever vaccine. CDR3s include the opening cysteine and the closing phenylalanine or tryptophan. A D gene is named only where the DNA matches it firmly. The size entry is marked missing in some rows and otherwise reads once, few, many or a size class.

clone_size	d_call	v_call	j_call	cdr3_aa	cdr3_nt
NA	NA	TRBV7-2	TRBJ1-1	CASSSGHTVNTEAFF	TGTGCCAGCAGCTCGGGACACACCGTAAACACTGAAGCTTTCTTT
NA	TRBD1	TRBV5-1	TRBJ1-1	CASSLGVGGQTSTEAFF	TGCGCCAGCAGCTTGGGTGTTGGGGGACAGACGAGCACTGAAGCTTTCTTT
few	NA	TRBV30	TRBJ1-1	CASPHPRGNTEAFF	TGTGCCTCGCCCCATCCCCGGGGGAACACTGAAGCTTTCTTT
NA	TRBD2	TRBV3-1	TRBJ2-2	CASSSFSGGRDTGELFF	TGTGCCAGCAGTTCTTTTAGCGGGGGGCGAGACACCGGGGAGCTGTTTTTT
NA	NA	TRBV12-3/TRBV12-4	TRBJ2-1	CASSSTTGLEQFF	TGTGCCAGCAGTTCAACTACAGGGCTTGAGCAGTTCTTC
NA	NA	TRBV7-9	TRBJ1-6	CASSLEGSSYNSPLHF	TGTGCCAGCAGCTTAGAGGGGAGCTCCTATAATTCACCCCTCCACTTT
few	NA	TRBV12-3/TRBV12-4	TRBJ1-5	CASSSFLAENQPQHF	TGTGCCAGCAGTTCGTTTTTGGCAGAGAATCAGCCCCAGCATTTT
few	TRBD2	TRBV7-2	TRBJ2-7	CASSLGGLAGREQYF	TGTGCCAGCAGCTTAGGGGGACTAGCGGGACGCGAGCAGTACTTC
NA	TRBD2	TRBV9	TRBJ2-2	CASSEGTSRLTGELFF	TGTGCCAGCAGCGAGGGGACTAGCCGGCTAACCGGGGAGCTGTTTTTT
few	TRBD2	TRBV28	TRBJ2-1	CASSSVLAGVWGQFF	TGTGCCAGCAGTTCCGTCCTCGCGGGAGTATGGGGACAGTTCTTC
few	TRBD2	TRBV20-1	TRBJ2-2	CSAKLAGDTGELFF	TGCAGTGCTAAACTAGCGGGTGACACCGGGGAGCTGTTTTTT
NA	TRBD2	TRBV9	TRBJ2-1	CASSAGTSGSSEQFF	TGTGCCAGCAGCGCCGGGACTAGCGGGAGTAGTGAGCAGTTCTTC
few	NA	TRBV6-5	TRBJ2-3	CASSYEKASTDTQYF	TGTGCCAGCAGTTACGAGAAAGCTAGCACAGATACGCAGTATTTT
NA	NA	TRBV7-2	TRBJ2-5	CASRTGIIGETQYF	TGTGCCAGCAGAACCGGGATCATCGGAGAGACCCAGTACTTC
NA	TRBD1	TRBV6-4	TRBJ1-2	CASSDFGGAGGGSGYTF	TGTGCCAGCAGTGACTTCGGCGGGGCAGGGGGCGGCTCGGGCTACACCTTC